The 13 T cell receptor beta chains reported below all come from one sample, sequenced in a study of cytomegalovirus exposure and HLA in healthy donors. This PCR relied on a set of 60 Vbeta primers and 13 Jbeta primers. Some clones are missing from TCRdb's copy, which holds only in-frame ones; the method was immunoSEQ multiplex PCR. The table shows some 160,000 clones, with roughly three quarters occurring only once. The sequencing input was PBMCs. All receptors derive from a woman aged 40 to 49 in good health and CMV-seronegative.

The chain combines TRBV4-1 with TRBJ1-1; no clear D gene. Trimming took off 0 bases at V and 1 base at J, with 6 bases between the two ends. Germline V gives CDR1 MGHRA, CDR2 YSYEKL. The CDR3 length is 14 residues. This CDR3 reads CASSQDTRNTEAFF. The CDR3 nucleotides read TGCGCCAGCAGCCAAGATACGAGGAACACTGAAGCTTTCTTT.

This clone was detected a few times. The chain recombines TRBV6-5 with TRBJ2-5, with TRBD2 matching over 8 bases. The CDR3 contains 12 residues. Trimming took 7 bases from V and 4 from J; bases not matched to a gene: 2. Germline lookup yields CDR1 MNHEY and CDR2 SVGAGI. The chain's CDR3 is CASTGLAETQYF. As DNA, the CDR3 is TGTGCCAGCACCGGACTAGCAGAGACCCAGTACTTC.

The CDR3 sequence is CASSVDSYNEQFF. CDR3 nucleotide sequence: TGTGCCAGCAGCGTAGACAGCTACAATGAGCAGTTCTTC. This chain uses TRBV9 with TRBJ2-1; D is ambiguous. The CDR3 extends over 13 amino acids. Trimming cost V 0 bases and J 3 bases, with 4 bases left between them. Germline V gene lookup returns CDR1 SGDLS and CDR2 YYNGEE. Together with reference TRBV9 and TRBJ2-1, the CDR3 gives the full variable domain: DSGVTQTPKHLITATGQRVTLRCSPRSGDLSVYWYQQSLDQGLQFLIQYYNGEERAKGNILERFSAQQFPDLHSELNLSSLELGDSALYFCASSVDSYNEQFFGPGTRLTVL.

CDR3 in DNA: TGTGCCAGCAGCTTAACCACGAACCTAGGCAGTGAGCAGTTCTTC. Protein: CASSLTTNLGSEQFF. The chain links TRBV7-7 to TRBJ2-1; D unresolved. CDR3 size: 15 residues. The V end lost 2 bases, the J end lost 9 bases, and 17 bases lay between the germline ends. CDR1 SSHAT and CDR2 FNYEAQ come from the germline V gene (reference sequence).

The chain combines TRBV2 with TRBJ2-5, with a possible D match to TRBD1 (6 bases). This CDR3 has 16 residues. Per the germline V gene, CDR1 is SNHLY and CDR2 is FYNNEI. Trimming removed 1 base from V and 1 base from J, with 13 bases in between. The CDR3 here is CASSEGRQVPQETQYF. The CDR3 DNA reads as TGTGCCAGCAGTGAAGGGAGACAGGTCCCCCAAGAGACCCAGTACTTC. The entire variable domain, with the rest obtained from reference TRBV2 and TRBJ2-5, is as follows: EPEVTQTPSHQVTQMGQEVILRCVPISNHLYFYWYRQILGQKVEFLVSFYNNEISEKSEIFDDQFSVERPDGSNFTLKIRSTKLEDSAMYFCASSEGRQVPQETQYFGPGTRLLVL.

This clone was seen a few times. This sequence joins TRBV28 and TRBJ2-6, with a possible D match to TRBD1 (5 bases). Germline V gene data show CDR1 as MDHEN and CDR2 as SYDVKM. Trimming took 4 bases from V and 2 from J, leaving 12 bases between them. The CDR3 has 16 residues. The CDR3 sequence: CASSSYGATGANVLTF. The DNA for the CDR3 is TGTGCCAGCAGTTCGTATGGGGCGACTGGGGCCAACGTCCTGACTTTC.

This clone was counted a few times. This CDR3 is CASSLVRGAGYNEQFF. CDR3 in DNA: TGTGCCAGCAGCTTAGTGCGCGGGGCGGGATACAATGAGCAGTTCTTC. The genes are TRBV7-9 and TRBJ2-1, with D possibly TRBD2 on 6 matching bases. CDR3 length equals 16 residues. CDR1 SEHNR and CDR2 FQNEAQ come from the germline V gene (reference sequence). The germline V and J ends were trimmed by 1 base and 4 bases, with 14 bases remaining between them. The full variable domain, rest sourced from reference TRBV7-9 and TRBJ2-1, is DTGVSQNPRHKITKRGQNVTFRCDPISEHNRLYWYRQTLGQGPEFLTYFQNEAQLEKSRLLSDRFSAERPKGSFSTLEIQRTEQGDSAMYLCASSLVRGAGYNEQFFGPGTRLTVL.

The gene calls are TRBV18 and TRBJ2-1, with 11 bases fitting TRBD1. From germline, CDR1 is KGHSH and CDR2 LQKENI. The CDR3 runs to 16 residues. After removal of 4 bases from V and 2 bases from J, the junction contained 4 bases not matched to a gene. In DNA form, the CDR3 reads TGTGCCAGCTCACAAGGACAGGGGGCAACCTACAATGAGCAGTTCTTC. Protein sequence: CASSQGQGATYNEQFF.

CDR3: CASRADRNSYEQYF. CDR3 DNA: TGTGCCAGCAGGGCGGACAGGAACTCCTACGAGCAGTACTTC. The chain recombines TRBV6-1 with TRBJ2-5; 7 nucleotides match TRBD1. The DNA end is a closer match to TRBJ2-7, so the J assignment may be wrong. The CDR3 has 14 residues. Germline-derived CDR1 and CDR2 are MNHNS and SASEGT.

This clone has only one observation. The CDR3 here is CASSLTGKNTEAFF. CDR3 in DNA: TGTGCCAGCAGTCTTACAGGGAAGAACACTGAAGCTTTCTTT. This sequence joins TRBV6-4 and TRBJ1-1, with TRBD1 as a possible D gene (6 bases). Germline lookup yields CDR1 MRHNA and CDR2 SNTAGT. This CDR3 is 14 amino acids long. V was clipped by 5 bases and J by 1 base, with 11 bases between them.

The V and J genes are TRBV29-1 and TRBJ2-5, with TRBD1 as a possible D gene (6 bases). The DNA matches TRBJ2-7 better at its end, which makes the J call doubtful. The V gene's germline CDR1 is SQVTM and CDR2 ANQGSEA. The CDR3 covers 14 residues. The CDR3 DNA sequence: TGCAGCGTTGAATTGGCTCCCCAGGGGTACGAGCAGTACTTC. This gives the protein CSVELAPQGYEQYF.

The V call is TRBV14, the J call TRBJ2-6, with TRBD1 matching 9 bases. The CDR3 is 19 amino acids. Germline V CDR1 and CDR2: SGHDN, FVKESK. Trimming removed 1 base from V and 2 bases from J; junction bases left unmatched: 9. The CDR3 DNA reads as TGTGCCAGCAGCCAAGTGGGACAGGGAGTTTTTCCTGGGGCCAACGTCCTGACTTTC. Its protein product is CASSQVGQGVFPGANVLTF.

The gene calls are TRBV28 and TRBJ2-3; D uncertain. The germline CDR1 and CDR2 sequences are MDHEN and SYDVKM. The CDR3 runs to 12 residues. V lost 1 base, J lost 6 bases, and 5 bases lay in between. Here the CDR3 DNA reads TGTGCCAGCAGTTTATCCTTGGATACGCAGTATTTT. This translates into CASSLSLDTQYF.